This T cell receptor beta chain is drawn from a study of blood T cell repertoires in COVID-19. Background on the study: Specimens from acute and convalescent COVID-19 originated in the United States, Italy and Spain. The analysed material was cDNA or gDNA that came from T cells, B-cell-depleted T cells, or PBMCs.

Patients at the Seattle site were enrolled during active infection and followed longitudinally. Per the original methods: From reference gene primer amplification, estimates of nucleated cell counts were derived. Here immunoSEQ multiplex PCR was the method, and the copy in TCRdb shows in-frame clones only, minus some. V and J calls plus clone size are reproduced from that table; the DNA served to infer D and trimming. This sample has a few hundred thousand clones; 86% occur once, and the top ten carry roughly 7.1%. Per germline, CDR1 SGHVS and CDR2 FNYEAQ. The CDR3 is 13 residues long. Trimming shortened V by 5 bases and J by 4 bases, and 11 bases separated the two germline ends.

Sequenced sample: peripheral blood. The receptor was isolated from a woman in her sixties with COVID-19, enrolled during active disease. This rearrangement joins TRBV7-6 to TRBJ1-1; D may be TRBD1 (6 bases). The CDR3 loop reads CASSGDKGTEAFF. The DNA of the CDR3 is TGTGCCAGCAGCGGGGACAAGGGCACTGAAGCTTTCTTT.